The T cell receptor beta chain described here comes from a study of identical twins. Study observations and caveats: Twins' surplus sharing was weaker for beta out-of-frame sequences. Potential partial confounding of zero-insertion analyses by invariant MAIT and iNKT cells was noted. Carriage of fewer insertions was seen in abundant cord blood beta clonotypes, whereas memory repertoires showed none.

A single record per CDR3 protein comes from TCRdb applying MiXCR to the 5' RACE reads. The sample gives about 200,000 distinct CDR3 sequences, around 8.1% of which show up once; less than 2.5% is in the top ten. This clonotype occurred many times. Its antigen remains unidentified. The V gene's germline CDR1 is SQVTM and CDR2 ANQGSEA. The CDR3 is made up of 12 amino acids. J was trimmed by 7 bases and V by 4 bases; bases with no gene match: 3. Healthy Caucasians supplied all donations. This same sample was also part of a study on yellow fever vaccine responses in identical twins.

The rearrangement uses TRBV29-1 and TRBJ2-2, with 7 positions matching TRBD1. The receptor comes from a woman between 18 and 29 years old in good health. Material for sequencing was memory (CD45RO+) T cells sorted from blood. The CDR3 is CSVGQGHGELFF. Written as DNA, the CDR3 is TGCAGCGTTGGACAGGGTCACGGGGAGCTGTTTTTT.